These 32 T cell receptor beta chains came from one sample sequenced in a study of blood T cell repertoires in COVID-19. Method: immunoSEQ multiplex PCR; TCRdb's copy keeps in-frame clones and lacks some. The table shows about 48,000 clones, with roughly nine tenths occurring only once. The material sequenced was peripheral blood. The receptors were gathered from a man aged 70-80 years with acute or convalescent COVID-19.

This chain links TRBV4-1 with TRBJ1-5; TRBD1 might be the D (6 bases). Germline CDR1 reads MGHRA; CDR2 reads YSYEKL. V lost 1 base and J lost 2, with 15 bases in between. This CDR3 comprises 17 residues. The CDR3: CASSQVSGVDGNQPQHF. CDR3 sequence (DNA): TGCGCCAGCAGCCAAGTCTCAGGGGTGGACGGCAATCAGCCCCAGCATTTT.

V usage is TRBV11-2 and J usage is TRBJ2-7, with TRBD1 as a possible D gene (6 bases). This CDR3 is built from 15 residues. The V end was cut by 7 bases, the J end by 5 bases, with 21 bases between. Germline V gene lookup returns CDR1 SGHAT and CDR2 FQNNGV. This CDR3 is CASTFWGGGHHEQYF. The CDR3 DNA reads as TGTGCCAGCACCTTCTGGGGTGGGGGCCACCACGAGCAGTACTTC.

The gene calls are TRBV24-1 and TRBJ2-2; possibly TRBD1 for D (6 bases). The V end was cut by 7 bases, the J end by 4 bases, with 9 bases between. The CDR3 length is 13 residues. Per germline, CDR1 KGHDR and CDR2 SFDVKD. CDR3 protein: CATRDRFTGELFF. CDR3 nucleotide sequence: TGTGCCACCAGAGACAGGTTCACCGGGGAGCTGTTTTTT.

The chain joins TRBV30 to TRBJ2-7; 8 bases map to TRBD1. The CDR3 spans 12 residues. CDR1 and CDR2 from the germline V gene are GTSNPN and SVGIG (reference sequence). Germline trimming cut 3 bases from V and 5 bases from J; bases unmatched to any gene: 3. In DNA, the CDR3 is TGTGCCTGGAGCGGACAGGGCCACGAGCAGTACTTC. Its translation is CAWSGQGHEQYF.

The V gene is TRBV6-2 or TRBV6-3, the J gene TRBJ1-5; no firm D call. CDR1 is MNHEY and CDR2 is SVGEGT in the germline V gene. CDR3 size: 16 residues. Trimming shortened V by 2 bases and J by 0 bases, and 11 bases separated the two germline ends. CDR3 DNA: TGTGCCAGCAGTTACCGCGGGCCGGATAGCAATCAGCCCCAGCATTTT. Translation gives CASSYRGPDSNQPQHF.

V gene TRBV27 combines with J gene TRBJ1-4; D is unresolved. The V end lost 8 bases, the J end lost 8 bases, and 12 bases lay between the germline ends. This CDR3 comprises 12 residues. Per the germline V gene, CDR1 is MNHEY and CDR2 is SMNVEV (reference sequence). The CDR3 region has the DNA TGTGCCAGCGGGCTCTCGGGGGAAAAACTGTTTTTT. Its protein product is CASGLSGEKLFF.

V is TRBV4-2 and J is TRBJ2-1; 7 bases map to TRBD2. This CDR3 contains 16 residues. In germline, CDR1 is LGHNA, CDR2 YNFKEQ. Trimming removed 0 bases from V and 7 bases from J; junction bases left unmatched: 9. The CDR3 loop is CASSQDTQRGKNEQFF. CDR3 DNA: TGTGCCAGCAGCCAAGATACGCAGCGGGGTAAGAATGAGCAGTTCTTC.

This chain joins TRBV5-8 and TRBJ2-3, with a possible D match to TRBD2 (5 bases). With 3 bases removed from V and 1 base from J, the gap between germline ends came to 15 bases. The CDR3 length is 16 residues. CDR1 SGHTS and CDR2 YDEGEE come from the germline V gene. CDR3 nucleotides: TGTGCCAGCAGCTGGGGTCGGGGAATGGGCACAGATACGCAGTATTTT. The encoded protein is CASSWGRGMGTDTQYF.

This chain links TRBV30 with TRBJ2-3; D remains ambiguous. The CDR3 is made up of 12 amino acids. Trimming pared 2 bases from V and 2 bases from J, leaving 5 bases between. Germline CDR1 is GTSNPN and CDR2 is SVGIG (reference sequence). The CDR3 region has the DNA TGTGCCTGGAGTTTATCCACAGATACGCAGTATTTT. The encoded protein is CAWSLSTDTQYF.

The chain combines TRBV6-5 with TRBJ1-1, with D possibly matching TRBD1 (6 bases). The germline gives CDR1 MNHEY, CDR2 SVGAGI. With 11 bases removed from V and 4 bases from J, the gap between germline ends came to 17 bases. The CDR3 length is 13 residues. CDR3 sequence reads: CAAFQGSGTEAFF. Written as DNA, the CDR3 is TGTGCCGCCTTCCAGGGGTCGGGCACTGAAGCTTTCTTT.

The chain employs TRBV7-9 and TRBJ2-2, with 9 bases identical to TRBD2. Germline values: CDR1 SEHNR, CDR2 FQNEAQ (reference sequence). The trim removed 3 bases at V and 4 bases at J, leaving 9 bases unmatched. The CDR3 consists of 17 residues. The CDR3 region has the DNA TGTGCCAGCAGCTTGCCGCCCCGGCGGGAGGGCACCGGGGAGCTGTTTTTT. It yields the protein CASSLPPRREGTGELFF.

The gene calls are TRBV18 and TRBJ1-2, with D perhaps matching TRBD1 (5 bases). Per the germline V gene, CDR1 is KGHSH and CDR2 is LQKENI. Trimming removed 2 bases at V and 5 bases at J, with 12 bases between. This CDR3 region has 14 residues. The DNA of the CDR3 is TGTGCCAGCTCACCATTAGGGGTGAGTTATGGCTACACCTTC. It encodes CASSPLGVSYGYTF.

The chain has TRBV6-4 and TRBJ1-1, with TRBD1 as a possible D gene (6 bases). Trimming took off 3 bases at V and 1 base at J, with 21 bases between the two ends. CDR1 and CDR2 from the germline V gene are MRHNA and SNTAGT. This CDR3 spans 18 amino acids. CDR3 nucleotides: TGTGCCAGCAGTGATAGGTGGGTAGGGGGACAAGAGAACACTGAAGCTTTCTTT. Its protein product is CASSDRWVGGQENTEAFF.

The chain employs TRBV18 and TRBJ1-5; D is ambiguous. Germline V CDR1 and CDR2: KGHSH, LQKENI. V dropped 3 bases and J dropped 0 bases, with 9 bases sitting between them. The CDR3 loop spans 15 amino acids. CDR3 DNA sequence: TGTGCCAGCTCACCCGGCGGATTTAGCAATCAGCCCCAGCATTTT. This gives the protein CASSPGGFSNQPQHF.

The CDR3 is CASSPIRQLYPSSYNEQFF. The CDR3 DNA is TGTGCCAGTAGTCCCATTAGACAGCTTTACCCGAGCTCCTACAATGAGCAGTTCTTC. The chain couples TRBV19 to TRBJ2-1, with a weak D call TRBD1 (5 bases). The CDR3 extends over 19 amino acids. Germline V CDR1 and CDR2: LNHDA, SQIVND (reference sequence). V gave up 5 bases and J gave up 0 bases, with 23 bases separating them.

The chain carries TRBV9 and TRBJ1-6; 7 bases line up with TRBD1. Trimming at V came to 4 bases and at J to 7 bases, leaving 5 bases not matched to a gene. Germline V gene lookup returns CDR1 SGDLS and CDR2 YYNGEE. This CDR3 is 14 amino acids long. CDR3 amino acids: CASSSGQSNSPLHF. In DNA form, the CDR3 reads TGTGCCAGCAGCTCGGGACAGTCCAATTCACCCCTCCACTTT.

This clone was seen once. The genes are TRBV7-2 and TRBJ2-7, with D uncertain. V was pared by 0 bases and J by 0 bases, with 12 bases between. This CDR3 is 16 amino acids long. CDR1 SGHTA and CDR2 FQGNSA come from the germline V gene. CDR3 DNA sequence: TGTGCCAGCAGCTTAGCTAGTACCTCGAGCTCCTACGAGCAGTACTTC. It codes for CASSLASTSSSYEQYF. Using reference TRBV7-2 and TRBJ2-7 for the parts outside the CDR3, the full variable domain is GAGVSQSPSNKVTEKGKDVELRCDPISGHTALYWYRQSLGQGLEFLIYFQGNSAPDKSGLPSDRFSAERTGGSVSTLTIQRTQQEDSAVYLCASSLASTSSSYEQYFGPGTRLTVT.

The chain recombines TRBV11-1 with TRBJ2-4; unclear D gene. There are 15 residues in the CDR3. V gave up 5 bases and J gave up 0 bases, with 11 bases separating them. Germline V lookup: CDR1 SGHAT, CDR2 FQDESV (reference sequence). The CDR3 DNA is TGTGCCAGCAGCCGCGACCGACTAGCCAAAAACATTCAGTACTTC. It is translated as CASSRDRLAKNIQYF.

This chain uses TRBV13 with TRBJ1-2; possible D gene TRBD1, 6 bases. The CDR3 spans 15 residues. Germline CDR1 PRHDT, CDR2 FYEKMQ (reference sequence). The V end was cut by 1 base, the J end by 4 bases, with 13 bases between. CDR3 amino acids: CASSLAGQQGYGYTF. In DNA, the CDR3 is TGTGCCAGCAGCTTAGCGGGACAACAGGGCTATGGCTACACCTTC.

This clone has just a few counts. The genes are TRBV7-6 and TRBJ2-1, with 7 bases aligning to TRBD2. V dropped 5 bases and J dropped 4; count of bases not matched to a gene: 5. Germline CDR1 and CDR2: SGHVS and FNYEAQ. The CDR3 is 14 amino acids. The CDR3 region has the DNA TGTGCCAGCAGCAGCGGGACGAATTACAATGAGCAGTTCTTC. This sequence encodes CASSSGTNYNEQFF.

This chain connects TRBV7-6 to TRBJ2-1; the D is unclear. The CDR3 is 16 residues long. Germline V gives CDR1 SGHVS, CDR2 FNYEAQ. The V end was cut by 4 bases, the J end by 6 bases, with 19 bases between. The CDR3 reads CASSSSPGPIANEQFF. In nucleotides, the CDR3 is TGTGCCAGCAGCTCGTCCCCTGGGCCAATCGCCAATGAGCAGTTCTTC.

This sequence joins TRBV6-6 and TRBJ2-7, with a tentative D call TRBD1 (6 bases). Trimming took 0 bases from V and 4 from J, leaving 10 bases between them. The germline V gene encodes CDR1 MNHNY and CDR2 SVGAGI (reference sequence). CDR3 length: 14 amino acids. Written as DNA, the CDR3 is TGTGCCAGCAGTTACTCTGGACAGAGTTACGAGCAGTACTTC. Translating gives CASSYSGQSYEQYF.

The V gene is TRBV5-4, the J gene TRBJ1-3; 9 nucleotides align to TRBD1. CDR1 and CDR2 from the germline V gene are SGHNT and YYREEE (reference sequence). This CDR3 comprises 15 residues. V shed 4 bases, J shed 1 base, and the junction held 3 bases outside the gene matches. CDR3 sequence: CASSPGQGSGNTIYF. In DNA, the CDR3 is TGTGCCAGCAGCCCGGGACAGGGATCTGGAAACACCATATATTTT. The full variable domain, its missing parts supplied by reference TRBV5-4 and TRBJ1-3, is ETGVTQSPTHLIKTRGQQVTLRCSSQSGHNTVSWYQQALGQGPQFIFQYYREEENGRGNFPPRFSGLQFPNYSSELNVNALELDDSALYLCASSPGQGSGNTIYFGEGSWLTVV.

This clone was observed a single time. The chain recombines TRBV5-4 with TRBJ2-2; D call uncertain. From germline, CDR1 is SGHNT and CDR2 YYREEE (reference sequence). V lost 2 bases and J 3 bases, leaving 5 bases between the germline ends. The CDR3 contains 13 residues. Here the CDR3 reads CASSFSDTGELFF. The CDR3 coding sequence is TGTGCCAGCAGCTTTTCTGACACCGGGGAGCTGTTTTTT.

V usage is TRBV12-3 or TRBV12-4 and J usage is TRBJ1-1; the match to TRBD1 covers 9 bases. The CDR3 extends over 12 amino acids. Trimming at V came to 6 bases and at J to 12 bases, leaving 8 bases not matched to a gene. Here the CDR3 DNA reads TGTGCCAGCAGCCCCGGACAGGGGTCAACTTTCTTT. It yields the protein CASSPGQGSTFF.

The chain combines TRBV5-5 with TRBJ1-1; TRBD1 is a possible D gene (6 bases). The CDR3 totals 14 residues. Trimming removed 1 base from V and 5 bases from J, with 12 bases in between. Germline assignment: CDR1 SGHKS and CDR2 YYEKEE (reference sequence). CDR3 region: CASSLYRDKTEAFF. DNA of the CDR3: TGTGCCAGCAGCTTGTACAGGGATAAGACTGAAGCTTTCTTT. Using reference TRBV5-5 and TRBJ1-1 for the parts outside the CDR3, the full variable domain is DAGVTQSPTHLIKTRGQQVTLRCSPISGHKSVSWYQQVLGQGPQFIFQYYEKEERGRGNFPDRFSARQFPNYSSELNVNALLLGDSALYLCASSLYRDKTEAFFGQGTRLTVV.

With regard to this clone: At the DNA level, this CDR3 is encoded by other sequences in the same sample as well. This chain connects TRBV7-2 to TRBJ1-2, with 7 bases that match TRBD1. The trim removed 1 base at V and 2 bases at J, leaving 1 base unmatched. Germline assignment: CDR1 SGHTA and CDR2 FQGNSA. CDR3 size: 14 residues. Here the CDR3 reads CASSLGQGNYGYTF. Here the CDR3 DNA reads TGTGCCAGCAGCTTAGGACAGGGCAACTATGGCTACACCTTC.

On this clone itself: Compared with germline, one end of the junction differs, possibly owing to a read error. This chain joins TRBV6-6 and TRBJ1-1; D unresolved. The CDR3 consists of 13 residues. In germline, CDR1 is MNHNY, CDR2 SVGAGI (reference sequence). The CDR3 DNA is TGTGCCAGCACTTACCGACAGAACACTGAAGCTTTCTTT. The encoded protein is CASTYRQNTEAFF.

This chain joins TRBV15 and TRBJ2-3; D may be TRBD2 (6 bases). Germline CDR1 and CDR2: LNHNV and YYDKDF (reference sequence). This CDR3 has 17 amino acids. Trimming pared 0 bases from V and 7 bases from J, leaving 20 bases between. This chain's CDR3 is CATSRDRGSGDMYTQYF. CDR3 bases: TGTGCCACCAGCAGAGATAGGGGTTCGGGGGATATGTATACGCAGTATTTT.

This clone has only one observation. The chain has TRBV5-5 and TRBJ2-1; 8 bases agree with TRBD1. Germline assignment: CDR1 SGHKS and CDR2 YYEKEE (reference sequence). This CDR3 is built from 15 residues. J was trimmed by 2 bases and V by 1 base; bases with no gene match: 2. CDR3 residues: CASSLLQGAYNEQFF. In DNA, the CDR3 is TGTGCCAGCAGCTTGTTACAGGGGGCCTACAATGAGCAGTTCTTC. The whole variable domain, filled in from reference TRBV5-5 and TRBJ2-1, reads DAGVTQSPTHLIKTRGQQVTLRCSPISGHKSVSWYQQVLGQGPQFIFQYYEKEERGRGNFPDRFSARQFPNYSSELNVNALLLGDSALYLCASSLLQGAYNEQFFGPGTRLTVL.

This chain uses TRBV7-2 with TRBJ1-1; the match to TRBD1 covers 7 bases. With 5 bases clipped from V and 6 bases from J, the junction kept 15 bases outside the gene matches. The CDR3 extends over 16 amino acids. CDR1 and CDR2 (germline): SGHTA, FQGNSA. CDR3 nucleotides: TGTGCCAGCAGCGCACAGGGGCAGACCGATAAGGCTGAAGCTTTCTTT. Its translation: CASSAQGQTDKAEAFF.

The J gene is TRBJ2-3, the V gene TRBV18, with D possibly matching TRBD1 (5 bases). Germline-derived CDR1 and CDR2 are KGHSH and LQKENI. V gave up 3 bases and J gave up 2 bases, with 9 bases separating them. This CDR3 spans 14 amino acids. The CDR3 region has the DNA TGTGCCAGCTCACCCCAGGGAAACACAGATACGCAGTATTTT. Amino acids: CASSPQGNTDTQYF.